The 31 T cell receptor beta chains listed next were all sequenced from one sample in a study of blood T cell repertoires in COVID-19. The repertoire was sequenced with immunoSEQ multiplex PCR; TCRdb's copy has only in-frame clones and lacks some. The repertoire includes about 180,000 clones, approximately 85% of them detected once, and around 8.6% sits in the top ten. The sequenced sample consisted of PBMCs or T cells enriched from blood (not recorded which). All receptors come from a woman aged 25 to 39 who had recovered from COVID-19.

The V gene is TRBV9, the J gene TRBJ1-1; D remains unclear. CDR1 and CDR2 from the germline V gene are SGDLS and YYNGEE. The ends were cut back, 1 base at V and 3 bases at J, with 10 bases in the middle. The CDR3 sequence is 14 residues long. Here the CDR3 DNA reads TGTGCCAGCAGCGTACGAGGGAGACACACTGAAGCTTTCTTT. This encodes CASSVRGRHTEAFF. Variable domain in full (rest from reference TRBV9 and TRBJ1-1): DSGVTQTPKHLITATGQRVTLRCSPRSGDLSVYWYQQSLDQGLQFLIQYYNGEERAKGNILERFSAQQFPDLHSELNLSSLELGDSALYFCASSVRGRHTEAFFGQGTRLTVV.

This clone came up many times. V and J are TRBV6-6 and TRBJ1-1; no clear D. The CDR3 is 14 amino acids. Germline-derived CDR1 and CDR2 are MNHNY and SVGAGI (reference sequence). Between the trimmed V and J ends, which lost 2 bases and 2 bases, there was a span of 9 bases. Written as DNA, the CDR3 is TGTGCCAGCAGTTACGCCCCAGGAAACACTGAAGCTTTCTTT. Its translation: CASSYAPGNTEAFF.

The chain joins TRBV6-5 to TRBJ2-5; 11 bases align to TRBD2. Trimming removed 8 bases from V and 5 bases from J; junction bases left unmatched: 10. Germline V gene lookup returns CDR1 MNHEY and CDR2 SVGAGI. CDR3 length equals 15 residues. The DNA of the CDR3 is TGTGCCAGCGGGGCTAGCGGGAGGTCGACGGAGACCCAGTACTTC. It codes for CASGASGRSTETQYF.

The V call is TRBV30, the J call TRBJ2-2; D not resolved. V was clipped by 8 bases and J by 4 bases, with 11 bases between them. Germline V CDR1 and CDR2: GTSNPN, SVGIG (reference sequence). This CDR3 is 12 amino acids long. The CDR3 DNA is TGTGCCGTGACTTCCCTCACCGGGGAGCTGTTTTTT. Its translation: CAVTSLTGELFF.

CDR3 DNA: TGTGCCAGCAGCAGCGATTTACCCGGCTCCTACGAGCAGTACTTC. Its protein is CASSSDLPGSYEQYF. V usage is TRBV7-9 and J usage is TRBJ2-7; D not certain. The V and J ends lost 5 bases and 0 bases respectively, with 14 bases between them. The CDR3 contains 15 residues. The germline CDR1 and CDR2 sequences are SEHNR and FQNEAQ (reference sequence). Together with reference TRBV7-9 and TRBJ2-7, the CDR3 gives the full variable domain: DTGVSQNPRHKITKRGQNVTFRCDPISEHNRLYWYRQTLGQGPEFLTYFQNEAQLEKSRLLSDRFSAERPKGSFSTLEIQRTEQGDSAMYLCASSSDLPGSYEQYFGPGTRLTVT.

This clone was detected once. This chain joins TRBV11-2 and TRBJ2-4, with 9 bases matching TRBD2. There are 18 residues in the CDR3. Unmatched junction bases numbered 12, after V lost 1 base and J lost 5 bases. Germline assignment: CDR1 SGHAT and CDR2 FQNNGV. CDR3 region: CASSLVPGGLANQNIQYF. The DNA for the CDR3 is TGTGCCAGCAGCTTAGTCCCCGGTGGACTAGCGAACCAAAACATTCAGTACTTC.

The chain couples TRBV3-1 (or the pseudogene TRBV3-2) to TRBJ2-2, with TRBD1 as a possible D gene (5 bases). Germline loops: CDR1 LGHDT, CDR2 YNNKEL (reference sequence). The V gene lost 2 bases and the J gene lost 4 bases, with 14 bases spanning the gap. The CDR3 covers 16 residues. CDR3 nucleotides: TGTGCCAGCAGCCAACCCACTTCAGGGTTCACCGGGGAGCTGTTTTTT. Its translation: CASSQPTSGFTGELFF.

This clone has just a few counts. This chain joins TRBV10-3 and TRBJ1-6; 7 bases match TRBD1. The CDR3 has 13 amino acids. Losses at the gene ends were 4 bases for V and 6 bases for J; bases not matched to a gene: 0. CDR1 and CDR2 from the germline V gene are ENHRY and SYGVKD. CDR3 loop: CAISAGGNSPLHF. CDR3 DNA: TGTGCCATCAGTGCAGGGGGTAATTCACCCCTCCACTTT.

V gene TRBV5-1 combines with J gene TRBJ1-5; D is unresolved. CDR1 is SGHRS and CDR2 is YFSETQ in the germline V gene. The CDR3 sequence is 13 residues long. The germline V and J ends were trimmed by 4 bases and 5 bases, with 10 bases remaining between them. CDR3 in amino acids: CASSTAPDQPQHF. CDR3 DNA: TGCGCCAGCAGCACCGCCCCGGATCAGCCCCAGCATTTT. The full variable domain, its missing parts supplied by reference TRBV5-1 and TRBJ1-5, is KAGVTQTPRYLIKTRGQQVTLSCSPISGHRSVSWYQQTPGQGLQFLFEYFSETQRNKGNFPGRFSGRQFSNSRSEMNVSTLELGDSALYLCASSTAPDQPQHFGDGTRLSIL.

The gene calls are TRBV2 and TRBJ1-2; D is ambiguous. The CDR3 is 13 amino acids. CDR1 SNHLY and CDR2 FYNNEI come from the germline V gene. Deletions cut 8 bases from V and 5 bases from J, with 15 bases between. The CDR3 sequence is CASWAGLLYGYTF. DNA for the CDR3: TGTGCCAGCTGGGCAGGTCTTCTTTATGGCTACACCTTC.

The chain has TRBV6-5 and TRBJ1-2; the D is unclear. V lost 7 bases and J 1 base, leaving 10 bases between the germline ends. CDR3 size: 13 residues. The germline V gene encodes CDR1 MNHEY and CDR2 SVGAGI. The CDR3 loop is CASTRGYNYGYTF. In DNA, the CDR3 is TGTGCCAGCACCCGAGGGTATAACTATGGCTACACCTTC.

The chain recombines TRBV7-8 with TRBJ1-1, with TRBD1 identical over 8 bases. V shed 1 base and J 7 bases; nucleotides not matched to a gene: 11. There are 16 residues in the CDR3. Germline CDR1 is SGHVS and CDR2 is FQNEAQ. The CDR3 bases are TGTGCCAGCAGCTTAGGTGGCACAGGGGGAGAGTTTGAAGCTTTCTTT. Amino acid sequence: CASSLGGTGGEFEAFF.

CDR3 nucleotides: TGTGCCAGCACCCCCGGGGGACCCCAGCATTTT. This sequence encodes CASTPGGPQHF. The genes are TRBV28 and TRBJ1-5; possible D gene TRBD1, 5 bases. Trimming cost V 7 bases and J 10 bases, with 11 bases left between them. Germline V gene data show CDR1 as MDHEN and CDR2 as SYDVKM. CDR3 size: 11 residues.

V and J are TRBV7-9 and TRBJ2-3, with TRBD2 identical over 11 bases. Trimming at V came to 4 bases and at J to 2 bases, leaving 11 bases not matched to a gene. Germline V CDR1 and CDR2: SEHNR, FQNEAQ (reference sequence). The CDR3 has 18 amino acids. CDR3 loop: CASSSNTGTSGPTDTQYF. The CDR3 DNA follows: TGTGCCAGCAGCTCCAACACCGGGACTAGCGGACCCACAGATACGCAGTATTTT.

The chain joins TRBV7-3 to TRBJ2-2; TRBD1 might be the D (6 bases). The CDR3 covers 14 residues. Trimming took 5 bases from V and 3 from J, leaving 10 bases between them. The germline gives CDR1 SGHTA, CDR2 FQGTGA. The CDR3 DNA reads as TGTGCCAGCAGCACAGGGACCTACACCGGGGAGCTGTTTTTT. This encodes CASSTGTYTGELFF.

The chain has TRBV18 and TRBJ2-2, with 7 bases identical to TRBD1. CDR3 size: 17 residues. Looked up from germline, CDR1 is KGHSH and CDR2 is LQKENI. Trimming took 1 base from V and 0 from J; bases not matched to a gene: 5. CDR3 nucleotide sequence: TGTGCCAGCTCACCACGGCAGGGACAGACGAACACCGGGGAGCTGTTTTTT. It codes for CASSPRQGQTNTGELFF.

The CDR3 spells CASSLRTGVDSRETQYF. Written as DNA, the CDR3 is TGTGCCAGCAGCCTCAGGACAGGGGTAGATTCGAGGGAGACCCAGTACTTC. The rearrangement links TRBV7-9 to TRBJ2-5; the match to TRBD1 covers 9 bases. The CDR3 loop spans 17 amino acids. J lost 5 bases, V lost 5 bases, and 15 bases had no gene match. CDR1 and CDR2 from the germline V gene are SEHNR and FQNEAQ (reference sequence). Drawing the rest from reference TRBV7-9 and TRBJ2-5, the complete variable domain is DTGVSQNPRHKITKRGQNVTFRCDPISEHNRLYWYRQTLGQGPEFLTYFQNEAQLEKSRLLSDRFSAERPKGSFSTLEIQRTEQGDSAMYLCASSLRTGVDSRETQYFGPGTRLLVL.

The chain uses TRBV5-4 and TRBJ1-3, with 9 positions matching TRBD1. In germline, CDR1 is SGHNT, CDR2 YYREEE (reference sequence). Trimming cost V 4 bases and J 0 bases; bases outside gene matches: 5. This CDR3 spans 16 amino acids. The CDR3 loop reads CASSRGTGNSGNTIYF. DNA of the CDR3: TGTGCCAGCAGCCGTGGGACAGGGAACTCTGGAAACACCATATATTTT.

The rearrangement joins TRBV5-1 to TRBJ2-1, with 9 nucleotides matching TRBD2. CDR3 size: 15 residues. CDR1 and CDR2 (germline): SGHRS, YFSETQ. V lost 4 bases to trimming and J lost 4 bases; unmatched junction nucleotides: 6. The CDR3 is CASSEVSGRYNEQFF. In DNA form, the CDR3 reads TGCGCCAGCAGCGAAGTTAGCGGGAGATACAATGAGCAGTTCTTC.

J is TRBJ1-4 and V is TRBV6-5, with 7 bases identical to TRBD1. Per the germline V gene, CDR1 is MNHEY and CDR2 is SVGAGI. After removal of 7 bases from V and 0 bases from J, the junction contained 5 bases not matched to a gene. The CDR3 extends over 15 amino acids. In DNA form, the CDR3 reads TGTGCCAGCAAAACAGGGGTGGCAACTAATGAAAAACTGTTTTTT. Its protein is CASKTGVATNEKLFF.

The CDR3 DNA sequence: TGTGCCAGCAGTCGCACAGGGGGATATTCTGGAAACACCATATATTTT. Translated: CASSRTGGYSGNTIYF. The chain carries TRBV3-1 (or the pseudogene TRBV3-2) and TRBJ1-3; TRBD1 aligns across 8 bases. Germline CDR1 is LGHDT and CDR2 is YNNKEL (reference sequence). The CDR3 covers 16 residues. The junction had 8 bases not matched to a gene; V was cut back by 6 bases and J by 1 base.

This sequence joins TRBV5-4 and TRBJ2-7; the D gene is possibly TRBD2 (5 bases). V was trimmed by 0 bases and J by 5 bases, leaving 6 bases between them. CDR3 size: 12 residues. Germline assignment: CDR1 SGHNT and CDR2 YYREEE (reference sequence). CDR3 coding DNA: TGTGCCAGCAGCTTGGGGGAGAACGAGCAGTACTTC. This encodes CASSLGENEQYF.

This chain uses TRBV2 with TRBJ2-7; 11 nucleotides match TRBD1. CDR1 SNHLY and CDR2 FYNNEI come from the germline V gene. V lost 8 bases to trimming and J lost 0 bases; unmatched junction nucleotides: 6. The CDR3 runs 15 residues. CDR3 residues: CASATGTGGSYEQYF. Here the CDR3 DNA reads TGTGCCAGCGCAACCGGGACAGGGGGCTCCTACGAGCAGTACTTC.

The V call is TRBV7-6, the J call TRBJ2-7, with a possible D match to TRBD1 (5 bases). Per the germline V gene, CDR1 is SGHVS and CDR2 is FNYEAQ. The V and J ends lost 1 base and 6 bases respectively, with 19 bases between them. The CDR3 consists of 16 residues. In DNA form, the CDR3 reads TGTGCCAGCAGCTTAGAGTCGGCAGGGATGTCTACCGAGCAGTACTTC. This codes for CASSLESAGMSTEQYF.

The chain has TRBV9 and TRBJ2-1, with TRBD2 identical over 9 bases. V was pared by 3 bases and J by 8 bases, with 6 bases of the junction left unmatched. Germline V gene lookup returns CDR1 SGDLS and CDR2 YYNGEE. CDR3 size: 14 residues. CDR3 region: CASSASGMWDEQFF. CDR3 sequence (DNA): TGTGCCAGCAGCGCTAGCGGGATGTGGGATGAGCAGTTCTTC. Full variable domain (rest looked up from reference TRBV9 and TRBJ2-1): DSGVTQTPKHLITATGQRVTLRCSPRSGDLSVYWYQQSLDQGLQFLIQYYNGEERAKGNILERFSAQQFPDLHSELNLSSLELGDSALYFCASSASGMWDEQFFGPGTRLTVL.

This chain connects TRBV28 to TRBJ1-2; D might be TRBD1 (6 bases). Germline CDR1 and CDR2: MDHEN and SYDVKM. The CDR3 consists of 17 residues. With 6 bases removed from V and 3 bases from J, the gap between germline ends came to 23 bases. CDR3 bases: TGTGCCAGCAGCGAACCGGGACACTCCCTGGTCGACTATGGCTACACCTTC. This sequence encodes CASSEPGHSLVDYGYTF.

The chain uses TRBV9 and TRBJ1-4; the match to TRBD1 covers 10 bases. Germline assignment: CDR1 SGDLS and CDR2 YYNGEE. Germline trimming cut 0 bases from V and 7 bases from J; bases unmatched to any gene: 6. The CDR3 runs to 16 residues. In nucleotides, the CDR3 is TGTGCCAGCAGCGTAGAGGACAGGGGGATCGGTGAAAAACTGTTTTTT. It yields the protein CASSVEDRGIGEKLFF.

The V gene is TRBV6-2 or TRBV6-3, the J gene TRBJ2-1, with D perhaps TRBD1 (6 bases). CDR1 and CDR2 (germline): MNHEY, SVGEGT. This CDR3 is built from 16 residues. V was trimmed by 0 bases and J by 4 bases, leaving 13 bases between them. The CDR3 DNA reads TGTGCCAGCAGTTACTCGAAAAGGGGGATTTACAATGAGCAGTTCTTC. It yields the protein CASSYSKRGIYNEQFF.

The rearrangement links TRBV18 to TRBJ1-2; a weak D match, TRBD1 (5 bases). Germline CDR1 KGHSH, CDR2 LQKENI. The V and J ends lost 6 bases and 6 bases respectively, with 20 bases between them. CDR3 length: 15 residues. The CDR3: CASSNPTTETHGYTF. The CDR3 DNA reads TGTGCCAGCTCGAACCCGACGACAGAAACTCATGGCTACACCTTC.

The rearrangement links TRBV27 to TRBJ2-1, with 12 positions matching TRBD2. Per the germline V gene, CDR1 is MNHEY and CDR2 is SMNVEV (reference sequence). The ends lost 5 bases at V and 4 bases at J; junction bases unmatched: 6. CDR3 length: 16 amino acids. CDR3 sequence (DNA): TGTGCCAGCAGTATGCTAGCGGGAGGGCCTTACAATGAGCAGTTCTTC. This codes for CASSMLAGGPYNEQFF.

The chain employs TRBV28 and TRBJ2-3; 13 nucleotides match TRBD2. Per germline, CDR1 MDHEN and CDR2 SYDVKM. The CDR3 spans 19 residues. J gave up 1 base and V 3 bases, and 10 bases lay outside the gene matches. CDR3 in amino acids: CASSFAGLAGEEGTDTQYF. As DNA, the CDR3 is TGTGCCAGCAGTTTCGCTGGACTAGCGGGAGAGGAGGGCACAGATACGCAGTATTTT.